This TCR beta chain derives from a study of beta chain features in type 1 diabetes (dated by TCRdb to 2017 to 2018). As for the study more broadly: Mean age, gender distribution, total cell number and subset yield were not different between patients and healthy donors. Regulatory and stem cell-like memory subsets were isolated from only 8 patients and roughly 8 healthy donors, whereas naive and central memory subsets came from all 30 or so donors. A total of roughly 98,000,000 sorted cells were examined across all samples, and a strong correlation was observed between cell number per subset and RNA yield. In the study, recently diagnosed type 1 diabetes patients and matched healthy donors were compared on the TCRB repertoires of their sorted circulating CD4+ T cell subsets.

Each donor gave one peripheral blood draw, averaging roughly 120 mL, which was collected into heparinised tubes. Using a panel that included CD45RO, CCR7, CD25, CD127, CD95 and CD27, naive, central memory, regulatory and stem cell-like memory CD4+ T cells were sorted on a BD FACSAria II. A purity above 95% was achieved for all sorted populations. Right away, PBMCs were isolated by Lymphoprep density gradient centrifugation and were stained directly, with no culture step. So that batch effects would be minimized, each experiment stained and sorted samples in pairs, pairing one healthy donor with one patient. The entire isolated RNA was reverse transcribed using the High Capacity cDNA Reverse Transcription Kit, and thus expressed TCRB transcripts were sequenced. Deep immunoSEQ sequencing was performed on naive, central memory and regulatory T cell samples, with an average of about 4 million total reads per sample. After sorted cells were lysed in RLT buffer, RNA was extracted with DNase-treated RNeasy Micro or Mini kits, with the choice depending on cell number. Each cell subset was processed on its own to prevent cross-contamination, while patient and healthy donor samples were processed together. The immunoSEQ multiplex PCR was used to amplify TCRB sequences from cDNA, generating 87-bp fragments that spanned the CDR3 region. Sequencing of the amplicons was performed on the Illumina HiSeq platform. Per the authors' processing: Synthetic template baselines were used to correct PCR bias computationally, reads within Hamming distance 2 were collapsed, and singletons that could not be merged were discarded. Reads were aligned against IMGT to assign V, D and J genes, CDR3 length and insertions or deletions at six rearrangement sites. Within each subset, clonotype counts were normalized to sorted cell number, after which true diversity and Gini coefficients were computed with the tcR R package. The overlap coefficient, calculated on TCRB nucleotide sequences, was used to quantify repertoire sharing. Out-of-frame TCRB sequences from naive cells were analyzed as a proxy for the pre-selection repertoire. TCRdb obtained this table from immuneACCESS and retained in-frame rearrangements with V and J assigned. These tables miss some clones; where compared with another copy, unresolved V genes account for less than half of the shortfall, and the remainder is unexplained. V and J calls and clone size are those listed in that table; D and trimming were worked out from the DNA. The sample table shows over 200,000 clones, and roughly a tenth are seen once. 0.017% of the sample comes from the top ten.

What the research found in general, with its limitations: A moderate but significant shortening of TCRB CDR3 length was observed in type 1 diabetes patients in all four CD4+ subsets. PCR may preferentially amplify shorter templates, but because patient and control samples were amplified and corrected together, any resulting skew would affect both groups equally. Fewer insertions and more nucleotide deletions at VDJ recombination sites were observed in patients with type 1 diabetes, implying thymic rearrangement abnormalities. Naive, central memory and regulatory TCRB repertoires appeared to be more alike among patients than among healthy donors. Because small numbers of individuals were included in the HLA sub-analyses, any influence of HLA type on TCRB rearrangement was left unresolved. Sequencing cDNA rather than genomic DNA could over-represent highly expressing activated cells, although activation and CD3 levels did not differ between groups.

The V end loses 0 bases and the J end loses 6 bases, and a stretch of 8 bases separates them. Including cysteine and phenylalanine, the CDR3 has 13 amino acids. The entry retains the CDR3 DNA only, 39 bases that are in frame from base 1. According to the germline V gene, CDR1 reads LGHNA and CDR2 reads YSLEER. This clone was found a few times. It has no known antigen specificity. No much larger clone is present one base from it, and per-base qualities are unavailable. The chain was built from TRBV4-3 and TRBJ1-1; a tentative D match to TRBD1 spans 6 bases. This sequence was found in a man under 40 with type 1 diabetes. Material for sequencing was naive CD4+ T cells from blood. This specimen's cell subset or site label, interpreted: true naive CD4+ T cells. In nucleotides, the sequence is TGCGCCAGCAGCCAAGAGAAGGGGGCTGAAGCTTTCTTT. Its protein product is CASSQEKGAEAFF.